The subject of this entry is one TCR beta chain. Its antigen is unknown. A 5'RACE reaction primed in the constant segment made cDNA libraries of TCR alpha and TCR beta, and these carried sample barcodes and UMIs. TCRdb re-called the 5' RACE reads through MiXCR, storing one row per CDR3 protein. The sample records hundreds of thousands of distinct CDR3 sequences, roughly 20% being singletons. The sample originates from a study of T-cell memory formation after mild COVID-19. Study-wide findings and caveats: CD4+ contracting clones lay mainly in CM and EM, CD8+ ones in EMRA. The second-wave clones peaking on day 37 were not confirmed as SARS-CoV-2-specific. While clones contracting from day 15 to 85 were balanced between CD4 and CD8, later expanders leaned CD4+.

Trimming took 1 base from V and 8 from J, leaving 14 bases between them. There are 14 residues in the CDR3. CDR1 and CDR2 from the germline V gene are SEHNR and FQNEAQ (reference sequence). Specimen: PBMCs or a T cell subset sorted from them (not recorded which). The clonotype comes from an adult woman who had mild COVID-19 (a few samples of this study predate the infection). Cell type and time point are not known. The gene calls are TRBV7-9 and TRBJ1-2, with D hard to call. CDR3 in amino acids: CASSLVQAPGGYTF. CDR3 DNA: TGTGCCAGCAGCTTAGTCCAGGCGCCCGGGGGCTACACCTTC.